This T cell receptor beta chain was recovered during a study of blood T cell repertoires in COVID-19. Method: immunoSEQ multiplex PCR; TCRdb's copy keeps in-frame clones and lacks some. The data contain more than 350,000 clones, around 87% of them singletons. This receptor was obtained from a woman in her twenties or thirties with COVID-19, enrolled during active disease. The specimen sequenced was peripheral blood.

The CDR3, as DNA: TGTGCCAGCAGCCAAAGGCGGGCTGGTGGAACCGGGGAGCTGTTTTTT. Residues: CASSQRRAGGTGELFF. The chain couples TRBV11-3 to TRBJ2-2; possibly TRBD2 for D (5 bases). V was trimmed by 5 bases and J by 5 bases, leaving 18 bases between them. CDR1 is SGHNT, CDR2 YENEEA, per germline. This CDR3 has 16 amino acids.